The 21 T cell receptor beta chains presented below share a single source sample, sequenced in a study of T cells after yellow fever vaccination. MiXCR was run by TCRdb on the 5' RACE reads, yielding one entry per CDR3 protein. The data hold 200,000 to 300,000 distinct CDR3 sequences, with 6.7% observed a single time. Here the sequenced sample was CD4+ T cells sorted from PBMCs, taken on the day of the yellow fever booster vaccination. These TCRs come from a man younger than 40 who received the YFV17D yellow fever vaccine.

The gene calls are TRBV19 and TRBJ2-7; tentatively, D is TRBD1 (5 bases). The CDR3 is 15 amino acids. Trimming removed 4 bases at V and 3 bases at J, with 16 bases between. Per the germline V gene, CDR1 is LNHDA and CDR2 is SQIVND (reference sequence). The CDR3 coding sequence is TGTGCCAGTAGTAAAATCGGCCGACAGAGCTACGAGCAGTACTTC. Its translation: CASSKIGRQSYEQYF.

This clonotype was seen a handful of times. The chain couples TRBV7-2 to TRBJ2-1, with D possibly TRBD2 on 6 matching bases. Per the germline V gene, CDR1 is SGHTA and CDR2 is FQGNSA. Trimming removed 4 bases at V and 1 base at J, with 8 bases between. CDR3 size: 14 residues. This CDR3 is CASSWRASYNEQFF. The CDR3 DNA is TGTGCCAGCAGCTGGAGGGCGTCCTACAATGAGCAGTTCTTC.

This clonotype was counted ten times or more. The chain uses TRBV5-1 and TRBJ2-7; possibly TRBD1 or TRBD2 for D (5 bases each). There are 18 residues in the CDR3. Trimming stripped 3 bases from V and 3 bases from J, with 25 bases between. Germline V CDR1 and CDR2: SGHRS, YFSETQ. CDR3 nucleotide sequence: TGCGCCAGCAGCTCCAGGCCGGGGCTCCCGATACACCACTACGAGCAGTACTTC. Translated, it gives CASSSRPGLPIHHYEQYF.

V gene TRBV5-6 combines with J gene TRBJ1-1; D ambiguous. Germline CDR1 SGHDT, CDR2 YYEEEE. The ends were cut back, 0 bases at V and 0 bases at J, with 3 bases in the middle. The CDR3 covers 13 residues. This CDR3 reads CASSLAVNTEAFF. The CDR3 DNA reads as TGTGCCAGCAGCTTGGCGGTGAACACTGAAGCTTTCTTT.

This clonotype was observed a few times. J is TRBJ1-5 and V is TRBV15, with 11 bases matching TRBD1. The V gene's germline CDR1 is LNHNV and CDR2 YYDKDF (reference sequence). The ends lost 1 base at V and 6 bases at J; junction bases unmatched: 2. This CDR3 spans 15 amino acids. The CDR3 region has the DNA TGTGCCACCAGCAGAGGTGGACAGGGGGCTCAGCCCCAGCATTTT. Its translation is CATSRGGQGAQPQHF.

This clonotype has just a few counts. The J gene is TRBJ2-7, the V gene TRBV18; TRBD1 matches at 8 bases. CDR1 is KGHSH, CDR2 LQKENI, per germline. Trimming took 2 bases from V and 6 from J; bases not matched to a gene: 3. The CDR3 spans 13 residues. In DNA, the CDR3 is TGTGCCAGCTCACCATTGACAGGGGTCGAGCAGTACTTC. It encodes CASSPLTGVEQYF.

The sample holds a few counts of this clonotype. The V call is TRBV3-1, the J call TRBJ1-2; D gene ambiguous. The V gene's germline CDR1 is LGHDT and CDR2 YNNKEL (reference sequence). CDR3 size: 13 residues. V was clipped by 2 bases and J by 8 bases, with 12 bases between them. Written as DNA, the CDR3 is TGTGCCAGCAGCCAACACAGCTCTTCAGGCTACACCTTC. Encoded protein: CASSQHSSSGYTF.

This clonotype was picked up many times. The CDR3 DNA is TGTGCCAGCAGTTACCTGTATTCCATAAGCGGGAGTTCCTACAATGAGCAGTTCTTC. Protein: CASSYLYSISGSSYNEQFF. This chain joins TRBV6-2 or TRBV6-3 and TRBJ2-1; TRBD2 aligns across 8 bases. Germline CDR1 reads MNHEY; CDR2 reads SVGEGT. The CDR3 is 19 amino acids. Trimming removed 2 bases from V and 1 base from J; junction bases left unmatched: 13.

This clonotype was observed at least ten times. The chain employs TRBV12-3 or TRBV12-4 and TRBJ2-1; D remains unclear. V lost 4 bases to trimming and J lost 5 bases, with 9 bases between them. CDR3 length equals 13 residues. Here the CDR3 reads CASSSRGDNEQFF. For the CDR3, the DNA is TGTGCCAGCAGTTCTCGCGGTGACAATGAGCAGTTCTTC.

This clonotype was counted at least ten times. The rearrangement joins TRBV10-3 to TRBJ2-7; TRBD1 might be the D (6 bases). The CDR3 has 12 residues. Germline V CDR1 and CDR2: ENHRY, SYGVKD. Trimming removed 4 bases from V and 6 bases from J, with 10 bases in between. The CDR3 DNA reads TGTGCCATCAGTGGGACCAGGGGCGAGCAGTACTTC. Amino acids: CAISGTRGEQYF.

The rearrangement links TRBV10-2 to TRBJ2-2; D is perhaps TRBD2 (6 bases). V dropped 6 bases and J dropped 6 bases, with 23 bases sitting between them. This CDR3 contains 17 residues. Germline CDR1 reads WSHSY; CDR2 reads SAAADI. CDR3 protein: CASREYTGTPRSGELFF. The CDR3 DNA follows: TGCGCCAGCAGGGAATATACCGGGACTCCCCGGTCCGGGGAGCTGTTTTTT.

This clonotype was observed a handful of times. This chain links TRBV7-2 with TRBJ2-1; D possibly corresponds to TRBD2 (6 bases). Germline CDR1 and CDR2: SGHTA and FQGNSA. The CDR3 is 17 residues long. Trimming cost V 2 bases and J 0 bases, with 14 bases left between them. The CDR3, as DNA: TGTGCCAGCAGCTTAAGGGTAGCGGTTGACTCCTACAATGAGCAGTTCTTC. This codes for CASSLRVAVDSYNEQFF. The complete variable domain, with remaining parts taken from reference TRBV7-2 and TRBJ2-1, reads GAGVSQSPSNKVTEKGKDVELRCDPISGHTALYWYRQSLGQGLEFLIYFQGNSAPDKSGLPSDRFSAERTGGSVSTLTIQRTQQEDSAVYLCASSLRVAVDSYNEQFFGPGTRLTVL.

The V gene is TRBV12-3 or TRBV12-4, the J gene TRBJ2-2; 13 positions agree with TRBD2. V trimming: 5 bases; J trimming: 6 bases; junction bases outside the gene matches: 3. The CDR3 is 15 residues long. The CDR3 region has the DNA TGTGCCAGCAGTCCGGGACTAGCGGGATCCGGGGAGCTGTTTTTT. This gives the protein CASSPGLAGSGELFF.

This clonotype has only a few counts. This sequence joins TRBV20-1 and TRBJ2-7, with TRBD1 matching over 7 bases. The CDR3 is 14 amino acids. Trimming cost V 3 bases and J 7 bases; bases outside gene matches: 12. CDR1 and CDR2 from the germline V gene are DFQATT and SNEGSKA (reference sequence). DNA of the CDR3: TGCAGTGCTAGTCTCGGACAGGCAGAGAGTGAGCAGTACTTC. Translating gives CSASLGQAESEQYF.

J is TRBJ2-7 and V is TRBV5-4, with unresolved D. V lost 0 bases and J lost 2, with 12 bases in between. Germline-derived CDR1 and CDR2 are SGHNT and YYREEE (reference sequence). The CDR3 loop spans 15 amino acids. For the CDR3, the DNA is TGTGCCAGCAGCTTGGAAGGCAGCTCCGCCTACGAGCAGTACTTC. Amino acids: CASSLEGSSAYEQYF. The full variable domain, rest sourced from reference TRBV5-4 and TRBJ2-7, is ETGVTQSPTHLIKTRGQQVTLRCSSQSGHNTVSWYQQALGQGPQFIFQYYREEENGRGNFPPRFSGLQFPNYSSELNVNALELDDSALYLCASSLEGSSAYEQYFGPGTRLTVT.

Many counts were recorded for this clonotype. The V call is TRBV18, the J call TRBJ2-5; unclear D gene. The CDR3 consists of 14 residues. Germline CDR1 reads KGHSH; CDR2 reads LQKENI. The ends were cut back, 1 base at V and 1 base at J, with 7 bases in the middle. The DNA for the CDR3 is TGTGCCAGCTCACCACTCCCGGGCCAAGAGACCCAGTACTTC. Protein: CASSPLPGQETQYF.

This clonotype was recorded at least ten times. The CDR3 DNA sequence: TGCAGTGCTAGATCCAGCACTTTCACAGATACGCAGTATTTT. Translating it yields CSARSSTFTDTQYF. The V call is TRBV20-1, the J call TRBJ2-3; the D is unclear. The V end was cut by 2 bases, the J end by 2 bases, with 11 bases between. The length of the CDR3 is 14 residues. CDR1 is DFQATT and CDR2 is SNEGSKA in the germline V gene (reference sequence).

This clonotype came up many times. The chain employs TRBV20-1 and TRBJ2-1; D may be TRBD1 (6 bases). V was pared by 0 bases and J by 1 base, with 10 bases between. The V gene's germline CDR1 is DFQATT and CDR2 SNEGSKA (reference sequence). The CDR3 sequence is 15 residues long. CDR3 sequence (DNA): TGCAGTGCTAGAGACACAGGGATATCCTACAATGAGCAGTTCTTC. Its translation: CSARDTGISYNEQFF.

CDR3 DNA: TGCGCCAGCAGCTTTGGGATCAGCGTTAACTATGGCTACACCTTC. Its translation is CASSFGISVNYGYTF. V usage is TRBV5-1 and J usage is TRBJ1-2; D gene unclear. The CDR3 runs to 15 residues. Germline V gene lookup returns CDR1 SGHRS and CDR2 YFSETQ. The V gene lost 2 bases and the J gene lost 1 base, with 12 bases spanning the gap.

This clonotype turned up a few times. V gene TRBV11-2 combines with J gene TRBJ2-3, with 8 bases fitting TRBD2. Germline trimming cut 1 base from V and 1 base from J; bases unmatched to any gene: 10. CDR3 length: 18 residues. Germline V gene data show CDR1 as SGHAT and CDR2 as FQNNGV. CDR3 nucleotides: TGTGCCAGCAGCTTAGTATCTGGGGTAGCGGGACGCACAGATACGCAGTATTTT. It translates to CASSLVSGVAGRTDTQYF. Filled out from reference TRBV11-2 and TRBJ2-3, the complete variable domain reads EAGVAQSPRYKIIEKRQSVAFWCNPISGHATLYWYQQILGQGPKLLIQFQNNGVVDDSQLPKDRFSAERLKGVDSTLKIQPAKLEDSAVYLCASSLVSGVAGRTDTQYFGPGTRLTVL.

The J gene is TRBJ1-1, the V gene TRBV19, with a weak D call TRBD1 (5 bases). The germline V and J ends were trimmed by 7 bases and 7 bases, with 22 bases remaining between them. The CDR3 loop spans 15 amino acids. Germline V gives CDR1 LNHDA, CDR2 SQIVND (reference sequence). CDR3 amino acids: CASIGAAGPLDEAFF. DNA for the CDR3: TGTGCCAGTATCGGGGCTGCGGGCCCTCTTGATGAAGCTTTCTTT.